This T cell receptor beta chain was sequenced for a study of cytomegalovirus exposure and HLA in healthy donors. Study observations and caveats: Accurate prediction of most subjects' HLA-A and HLA-B alleles from TCR beta sequences was reported. TCR beta sequences numbering more than 15,000 were associated with HLA alleles at 0.05 false discovery rate in a later analysis. For most TCR beta V segments, an earlier analysis put the productive rate at about 87% or about 30% of the time.

The PCR made use of 60 Vbeta and 13 Jbeta primers. Clones were sequenced by immunoSEQ multiplex PCR, and TCRdb holds only the in-frame ones, with some missing. The profile covers about 69,000 clones, with roughly 68% appearing a single time and roughly 11% taken by the ten largest. Germline lookup yields CDR1 SNHLY and CDR2 FYNNEI. The CDR3 totals 17 residues. J lost 0 bases, V lost 6 bases, and 10 bases had no gene match. In the case of this clone: Its antigen is still unknown.

The V gene is TRBV2, the J gene TRBJ2-3; 9 nucleotides align to TRBD1. The TCR comes from a woman aged 55-70 years in good health and CMV-seropositive. Sequenced input: PBMCs. The CDR3 loop reads CASRLRDRVLSTDTQYF. Written as DNA, the CDR3 is TGTGCCAGCAGGCTCCGGGACAGGGTCCTGAGCACAGATACGCAGTATTTT.